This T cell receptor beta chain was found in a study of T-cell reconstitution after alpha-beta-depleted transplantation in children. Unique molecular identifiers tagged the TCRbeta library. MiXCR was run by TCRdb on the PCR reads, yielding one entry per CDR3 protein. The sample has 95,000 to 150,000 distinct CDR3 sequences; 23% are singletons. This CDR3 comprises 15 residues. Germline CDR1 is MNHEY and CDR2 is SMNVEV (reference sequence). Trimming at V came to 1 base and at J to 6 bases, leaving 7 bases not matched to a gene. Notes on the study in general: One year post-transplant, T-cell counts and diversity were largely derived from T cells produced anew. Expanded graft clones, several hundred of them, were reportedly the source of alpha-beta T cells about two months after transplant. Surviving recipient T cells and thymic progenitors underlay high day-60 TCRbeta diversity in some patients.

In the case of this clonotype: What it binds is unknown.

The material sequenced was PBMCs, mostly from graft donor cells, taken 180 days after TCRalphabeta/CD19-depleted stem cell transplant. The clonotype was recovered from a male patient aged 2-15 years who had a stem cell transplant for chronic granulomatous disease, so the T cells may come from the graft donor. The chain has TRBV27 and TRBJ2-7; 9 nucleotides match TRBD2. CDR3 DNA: TGTGCCAGCAGTTTATTGGGTAGCGGGAGAAGCGAGCAGTACTTC. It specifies CASSLLGSGRSEQYF.